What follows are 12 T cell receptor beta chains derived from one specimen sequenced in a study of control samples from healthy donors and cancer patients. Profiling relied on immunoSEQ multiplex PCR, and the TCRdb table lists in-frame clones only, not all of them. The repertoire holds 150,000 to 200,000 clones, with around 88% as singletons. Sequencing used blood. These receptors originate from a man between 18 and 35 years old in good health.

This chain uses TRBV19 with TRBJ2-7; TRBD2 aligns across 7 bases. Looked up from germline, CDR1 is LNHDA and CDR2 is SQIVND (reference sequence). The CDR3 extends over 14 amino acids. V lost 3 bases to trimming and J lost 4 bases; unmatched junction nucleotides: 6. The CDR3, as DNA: TGTGCCAGTAGTATCTACGCGCGGGGGTACGAGCAGTACTTC. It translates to CASSIYARGYEQYF.

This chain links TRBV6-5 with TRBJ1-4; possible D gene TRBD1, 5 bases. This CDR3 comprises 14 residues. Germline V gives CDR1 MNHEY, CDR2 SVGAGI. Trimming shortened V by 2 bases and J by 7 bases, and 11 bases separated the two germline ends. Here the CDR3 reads CASSYGGGGEKLFF. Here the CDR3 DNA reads TGTGCCAGCAGTTACGGCGGGGGGGGTGAAAAACTGTTTTTT.

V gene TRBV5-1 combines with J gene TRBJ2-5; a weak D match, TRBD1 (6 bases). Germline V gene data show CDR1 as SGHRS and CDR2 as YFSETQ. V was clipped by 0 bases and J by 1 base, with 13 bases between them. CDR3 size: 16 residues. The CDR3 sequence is CASSLAGEGGQETQYF. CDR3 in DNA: TGCGCCAGCAGCTTGGCCGGGGAAGGGGGCCAAGAGACCCAGTACTTC. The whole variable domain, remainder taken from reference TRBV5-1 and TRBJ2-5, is KAGVTQTPRYLIKTRGQQVTLSCSPISGHRSVSWYQQTPGQGLQFLFEYFSETQRNKGNFPGRFSGRQFSNSRSEMNVSTLELGDSALYLCASSLAGEGGQETQYFGPGTRLLVL.

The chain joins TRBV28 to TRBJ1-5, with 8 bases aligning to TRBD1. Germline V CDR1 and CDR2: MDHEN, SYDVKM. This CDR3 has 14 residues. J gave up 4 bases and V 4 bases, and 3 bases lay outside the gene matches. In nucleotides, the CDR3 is TGTGCCAGCAGTTCAGGGGGCCCGAATCAGCCCCAGCATTTT. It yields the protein CASSSGGPNQPQHF.

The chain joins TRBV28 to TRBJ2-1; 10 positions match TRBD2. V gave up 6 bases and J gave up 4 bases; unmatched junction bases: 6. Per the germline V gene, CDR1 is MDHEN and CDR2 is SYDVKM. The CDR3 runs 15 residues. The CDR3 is CASSSLAGVYNEQFF. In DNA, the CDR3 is TGTGCCAGCAGCTCCCTAGCGGGGGTTTACAATGAGCAGTTCTTC.

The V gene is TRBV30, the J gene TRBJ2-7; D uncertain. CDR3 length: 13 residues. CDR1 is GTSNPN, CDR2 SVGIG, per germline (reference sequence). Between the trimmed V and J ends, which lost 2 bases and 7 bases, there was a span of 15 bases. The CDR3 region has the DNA TGTGCCTGGAGTCATAAAAATTACGTAGAGCAGTACTTC. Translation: CAWSHKNYVEQYF.

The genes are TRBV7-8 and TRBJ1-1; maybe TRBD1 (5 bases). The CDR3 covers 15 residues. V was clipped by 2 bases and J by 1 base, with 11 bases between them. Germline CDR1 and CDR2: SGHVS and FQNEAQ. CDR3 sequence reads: CASSLSGAPNTEAFF. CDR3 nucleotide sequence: TGTGCCAGCAGCTTATCTGGGGCCCCGAACACTGAAGCTTTCTTT.

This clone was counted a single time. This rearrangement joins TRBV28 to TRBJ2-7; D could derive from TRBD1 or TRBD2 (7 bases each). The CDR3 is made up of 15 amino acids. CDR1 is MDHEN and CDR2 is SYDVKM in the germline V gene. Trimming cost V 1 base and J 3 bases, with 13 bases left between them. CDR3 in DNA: TGTGCCAGCAGTTTATACAGGGGAGGGATCTACGAGCAGTACTTC. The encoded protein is CASSLYRGGIYEQYF.

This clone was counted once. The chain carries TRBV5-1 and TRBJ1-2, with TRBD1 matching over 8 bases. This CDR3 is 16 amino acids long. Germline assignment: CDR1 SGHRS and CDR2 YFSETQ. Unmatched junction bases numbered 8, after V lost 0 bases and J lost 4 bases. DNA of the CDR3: TGCGCCAGCAGCTTGGCCCCGGACAGGGCAGGCTATGGCTACACCTTC. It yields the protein CASSLAPDRAGYGYTF.

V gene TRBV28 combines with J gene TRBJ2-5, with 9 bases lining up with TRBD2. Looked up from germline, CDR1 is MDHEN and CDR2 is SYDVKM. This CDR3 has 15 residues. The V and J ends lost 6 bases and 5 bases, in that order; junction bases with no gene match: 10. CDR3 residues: CASSSAGGTGETQYF. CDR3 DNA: TGTGCCAGCAGCTCGGCGGGGGGGACCGGGGAGACCCAGTACTTC.

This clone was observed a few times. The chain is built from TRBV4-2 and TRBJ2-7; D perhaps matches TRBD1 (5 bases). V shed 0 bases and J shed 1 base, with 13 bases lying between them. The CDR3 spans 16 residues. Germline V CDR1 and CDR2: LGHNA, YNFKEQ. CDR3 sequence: CASSQETYRPSYEQYF. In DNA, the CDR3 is TGTGCCAGCAGCCAAGAAACTTACAGGCCGTCCTACGAGCAGTACTTC.

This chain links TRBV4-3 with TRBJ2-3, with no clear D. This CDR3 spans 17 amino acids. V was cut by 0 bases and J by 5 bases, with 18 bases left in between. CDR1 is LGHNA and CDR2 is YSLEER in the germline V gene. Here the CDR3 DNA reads TGCGCCAGCAGCCAAGAAGGTGGCGGTCCAGCCGAAGATACGCAGTATTTT. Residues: CASSQEGGGPAEDTQYF.